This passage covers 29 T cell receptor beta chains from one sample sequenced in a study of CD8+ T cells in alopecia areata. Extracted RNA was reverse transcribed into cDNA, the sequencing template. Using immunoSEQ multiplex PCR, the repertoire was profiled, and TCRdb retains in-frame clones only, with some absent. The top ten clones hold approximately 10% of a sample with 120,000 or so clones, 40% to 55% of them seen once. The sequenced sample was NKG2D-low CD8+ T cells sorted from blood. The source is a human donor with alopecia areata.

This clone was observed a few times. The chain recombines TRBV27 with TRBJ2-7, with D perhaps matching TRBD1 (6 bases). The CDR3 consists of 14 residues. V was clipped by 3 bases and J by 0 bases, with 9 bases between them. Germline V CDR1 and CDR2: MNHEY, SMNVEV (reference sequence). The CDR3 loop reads CASSFTGSSYEQYF. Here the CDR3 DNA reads TGTGCCAGCAGTTTCACAGGGTCCTCCTACGAGCAGTACTTC.

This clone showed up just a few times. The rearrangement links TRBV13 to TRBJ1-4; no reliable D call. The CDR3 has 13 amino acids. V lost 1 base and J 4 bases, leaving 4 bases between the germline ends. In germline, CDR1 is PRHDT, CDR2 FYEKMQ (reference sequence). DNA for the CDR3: TGTGCCAGCAGCTTAGCCGGTAATGAAAAACTGTTTTTT. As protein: CASSLAGNEKLFF.

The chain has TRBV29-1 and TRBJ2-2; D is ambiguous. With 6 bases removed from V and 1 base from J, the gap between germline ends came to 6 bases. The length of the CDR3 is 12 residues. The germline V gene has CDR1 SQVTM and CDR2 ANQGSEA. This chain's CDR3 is CSVHMNTGELFF. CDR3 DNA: TGCAGCGTCCACATGAACACCGGGGAGCTGTTTTTT.

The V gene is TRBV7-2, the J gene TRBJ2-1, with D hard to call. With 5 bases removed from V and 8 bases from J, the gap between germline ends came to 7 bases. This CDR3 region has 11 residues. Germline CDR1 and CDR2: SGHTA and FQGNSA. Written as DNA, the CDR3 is TGTGCCAGCAGCCTTGTCGATGAGCAGTTCTTC. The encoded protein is CASSLVDEQFF.

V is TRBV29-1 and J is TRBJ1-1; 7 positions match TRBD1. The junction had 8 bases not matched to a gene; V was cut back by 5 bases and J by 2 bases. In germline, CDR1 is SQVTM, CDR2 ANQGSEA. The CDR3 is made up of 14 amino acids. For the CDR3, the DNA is TGCAGCGTTTCGACAGGGCCGTATAACACTGAAGCTTTCTTT. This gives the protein CSVSTGPYNTEAFF.

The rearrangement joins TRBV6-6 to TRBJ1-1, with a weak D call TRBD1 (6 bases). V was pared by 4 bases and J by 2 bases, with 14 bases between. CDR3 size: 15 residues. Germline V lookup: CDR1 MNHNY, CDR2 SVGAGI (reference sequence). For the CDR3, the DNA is TGTGCCAGCAGTTCCCGATCGACAGGAAACACTGAAGCTTTCTTT. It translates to CASSSRSTGNTEAFF.

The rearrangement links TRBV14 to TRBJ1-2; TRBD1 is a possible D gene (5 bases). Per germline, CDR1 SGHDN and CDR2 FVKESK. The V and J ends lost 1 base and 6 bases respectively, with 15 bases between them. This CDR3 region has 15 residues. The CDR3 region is CASSQVAGDPNGYTF. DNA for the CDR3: TGTGCCAGCAGCCAAGTTGCCGGGGACCCCAATGGCTACACCTTC.

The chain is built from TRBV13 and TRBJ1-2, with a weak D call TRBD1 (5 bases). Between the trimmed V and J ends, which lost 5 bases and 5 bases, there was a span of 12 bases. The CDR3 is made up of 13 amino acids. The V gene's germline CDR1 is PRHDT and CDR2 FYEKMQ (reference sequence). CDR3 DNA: TGTGCCAGCAGCCCGGGGACGGATTATGGCTACACCTTC. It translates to CASSPGTDYGYTF. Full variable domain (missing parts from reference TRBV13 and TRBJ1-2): AAGVIQSPRHLIKEKRETATLKCYPIPRHDTVYWYQQGPGQDPQFLISFYEKMQSDKGSIPDRFSAQQFSDYHSELNMSSLELGDSALYFCASSPGTDYGYTFGSGTRLTVV.

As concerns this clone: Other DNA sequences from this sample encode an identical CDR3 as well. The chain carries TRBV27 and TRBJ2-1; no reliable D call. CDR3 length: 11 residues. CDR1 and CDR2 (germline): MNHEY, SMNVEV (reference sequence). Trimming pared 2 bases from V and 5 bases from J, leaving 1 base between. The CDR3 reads CASSLNNEQFF. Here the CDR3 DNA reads TGTGCCAGCAGTTTAAACAATGAGCAGTTCTTC.

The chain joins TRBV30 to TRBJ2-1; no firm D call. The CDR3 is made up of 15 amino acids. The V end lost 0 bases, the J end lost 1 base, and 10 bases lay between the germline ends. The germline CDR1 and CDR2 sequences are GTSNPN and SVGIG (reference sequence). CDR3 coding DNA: TGTGCCTGGAGTGTACCGAGGCATTCCTACAATGAGCAGTTCTTC. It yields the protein CAWSVPRHSYNEQFF.

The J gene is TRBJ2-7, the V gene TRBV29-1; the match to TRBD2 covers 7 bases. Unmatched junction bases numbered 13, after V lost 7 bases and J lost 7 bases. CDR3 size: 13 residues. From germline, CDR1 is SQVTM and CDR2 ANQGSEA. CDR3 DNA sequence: TGCAGCGGGGAGGGTACCAGCGATGTAGAGCAGTACTTC. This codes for CSGEGTSDVEQYF.

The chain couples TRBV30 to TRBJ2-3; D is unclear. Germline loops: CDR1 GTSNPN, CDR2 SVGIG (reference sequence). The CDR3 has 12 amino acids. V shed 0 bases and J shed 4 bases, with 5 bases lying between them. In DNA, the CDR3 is TGTGCCTGGAGTGTACGATCAGATACGCAGTATTTT. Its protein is CAWSVRSDTQYF.

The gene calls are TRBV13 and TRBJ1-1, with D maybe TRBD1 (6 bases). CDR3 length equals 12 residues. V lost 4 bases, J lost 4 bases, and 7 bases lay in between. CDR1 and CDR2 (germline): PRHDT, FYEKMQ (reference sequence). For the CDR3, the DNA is TGTGCCAGCAGCTCGACAGGCACTGAAGCTTTCTTT. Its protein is CASSSTGTEAFF. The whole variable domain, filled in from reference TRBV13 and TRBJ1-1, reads AAGVIQSPRHLIKEKRETATLKCYPIPRHDTVYWYQQGPGQDPQFLISFYEKMQSDKGSIPDRFSAQQFSDYHSELNMSSLELGDSALYFCASSSTGTEAFFGQGTRLTVV.

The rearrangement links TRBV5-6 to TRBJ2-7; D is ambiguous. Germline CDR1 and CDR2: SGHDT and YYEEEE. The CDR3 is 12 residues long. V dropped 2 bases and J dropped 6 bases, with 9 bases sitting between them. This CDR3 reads CASSFLVSEQYF. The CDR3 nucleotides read TGTGCCAGCAGCTTCTTGGTTTCCGAGCAGTACTTC. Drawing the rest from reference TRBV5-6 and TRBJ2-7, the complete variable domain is DAGVTQSPTHLIKTRGQQVTLRCSPKSGHDTVSWYQQALGQGPQFIFQYYEEEERQRGNFPDRFSGHQFPNYSSELNVNALLLGDSALYLCASSFLVSEQYFGPGTRLTVT.

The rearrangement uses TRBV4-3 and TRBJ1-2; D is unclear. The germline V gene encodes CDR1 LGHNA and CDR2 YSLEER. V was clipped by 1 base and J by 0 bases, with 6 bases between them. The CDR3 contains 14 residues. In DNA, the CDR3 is TGCGCCAGCAGCCAAGGAGGTTCTAACTATGGCTACACCTTC. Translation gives CASSQGGSNYGYTF.

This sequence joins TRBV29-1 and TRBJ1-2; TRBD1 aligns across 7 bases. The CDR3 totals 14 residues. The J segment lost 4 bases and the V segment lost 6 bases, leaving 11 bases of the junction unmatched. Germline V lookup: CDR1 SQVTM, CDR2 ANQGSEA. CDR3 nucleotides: TGCAGCGTAGCCATGACAGGGCAGTTCTATGGCTACACCTTC. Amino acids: CSVAMTGQFYGYTF.

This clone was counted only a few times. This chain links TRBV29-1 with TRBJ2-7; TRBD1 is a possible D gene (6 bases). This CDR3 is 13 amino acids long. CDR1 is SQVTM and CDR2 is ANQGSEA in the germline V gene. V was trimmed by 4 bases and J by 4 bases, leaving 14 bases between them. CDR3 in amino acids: CSVAVGAGYEQYF. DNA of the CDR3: TGCAGCGTTGCCGTGGGGGCAGGTTACGAGCAGTACTTC.

CDR3 residues: CSASGQDSNYEQYF. The DNA of the CDR3 is TGCAGCGCATCCGGACAGGACTCGAATTACGAGCAGTACTTC. The chain is built from TRBV29-1 and TRBJ2-7; 7 bases align to TRBD1. V was pared by 7 bases and J by 4 bases, with 13 bases of the junction left unmatched. This CDR3 contains 14 residues. The germline CDR1 and CDR2 sequences are SQVTM and ANQGSEA.

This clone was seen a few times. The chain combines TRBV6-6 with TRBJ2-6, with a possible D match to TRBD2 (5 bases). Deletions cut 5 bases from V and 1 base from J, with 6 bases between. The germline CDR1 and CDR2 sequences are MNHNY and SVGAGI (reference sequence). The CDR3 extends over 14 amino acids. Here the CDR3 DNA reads TGTGCCAGCAGTGAGGGATCTGGGGCCAACGTCCTGACTTTC. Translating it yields CASSEGSGANVLTF.

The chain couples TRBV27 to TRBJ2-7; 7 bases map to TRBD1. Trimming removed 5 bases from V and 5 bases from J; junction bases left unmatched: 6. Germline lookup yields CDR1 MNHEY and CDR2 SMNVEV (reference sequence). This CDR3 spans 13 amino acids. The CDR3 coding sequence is TGTGCCAGCAGTCCTATCGACAGGGACGAGCAGTACTTC. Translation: CASSPIDRDEQYF.

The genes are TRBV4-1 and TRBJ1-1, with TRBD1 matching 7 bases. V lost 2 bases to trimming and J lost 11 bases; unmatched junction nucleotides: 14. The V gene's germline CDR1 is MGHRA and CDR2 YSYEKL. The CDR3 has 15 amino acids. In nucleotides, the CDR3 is TGCGCCAGCAGCCAACATATACAGGGGAATGAGGCGGCTTTCTTT. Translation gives CASSQHIQGNEAAFF.

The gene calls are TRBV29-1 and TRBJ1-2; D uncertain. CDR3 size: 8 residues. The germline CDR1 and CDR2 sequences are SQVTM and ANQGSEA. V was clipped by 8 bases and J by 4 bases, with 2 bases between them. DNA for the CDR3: TGCAGCATCTATGGCTACACCTTC. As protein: CSIYGYTF.

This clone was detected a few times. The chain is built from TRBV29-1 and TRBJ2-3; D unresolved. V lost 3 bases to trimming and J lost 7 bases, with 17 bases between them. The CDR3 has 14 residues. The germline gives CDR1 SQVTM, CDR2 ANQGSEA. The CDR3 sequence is CSVETDVAQYTQYF. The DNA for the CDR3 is TGCAGCGTTGAGACGGACGTGGCACAATATACGCAGTATTTT.

The CDR3 region has the DNA TGCAGCGCCCCGCGGGGAGAAAATGAGCAGTTCTTC. Translation: CSAPRGENEQFF. The gene calls are TRBV29-1 and TRBJ2-1; D perhaps matches TRBD2 (6 bases). The CDR3 is 12 amino acids. Trimming stripped 7 bases from V and 7 bases from J, with 14 bases between. Germline CDR1 is SQVTM and CDR2 is ANQGSEA.

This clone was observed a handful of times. The chain's CDR3 is CASSPDGTTGNEQFF. CDR3 coding DNA: TGTGCCAGCAGCCCCGATGGGACAACCGGCAATGAGCAGTTCTTC. This chain uses TRBV7-2 with TRBJ2-1; possible D gene TRBD1, 6 bases. This CDR3 region has 15 residues. The germline V gene has CDR1 SGHTA and CDR2 FQGNSA. Trimming removed 5 bases from V and 6 bases from J, with 17 bases in between.

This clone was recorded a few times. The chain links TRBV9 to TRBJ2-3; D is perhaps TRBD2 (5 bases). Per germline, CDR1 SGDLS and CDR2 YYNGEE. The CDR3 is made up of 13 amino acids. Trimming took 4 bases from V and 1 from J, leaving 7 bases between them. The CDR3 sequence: CASSNGGTDTQYF. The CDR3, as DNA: TGTGCCAGCAGCAACGGGGGCACAGATACGCAGTATTTT.

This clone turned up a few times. CDR3 DNA: TGTGCCAGCAGCTCAGGGGACGCTAACGAGCAGTACTTC. This translates into CASSSGDANEQYF. The chain joins TRBV13 to TRBJ2-7; D may be TRBD1 (6 bases). The CDR3 extends over 13 amino acids. Trimming removed 4 bases from V and 5 bases from J, with 12 bases in between. The germline CDR1 and CDR2 sequences are PRHDT and FYEKMQ (reference sequence).

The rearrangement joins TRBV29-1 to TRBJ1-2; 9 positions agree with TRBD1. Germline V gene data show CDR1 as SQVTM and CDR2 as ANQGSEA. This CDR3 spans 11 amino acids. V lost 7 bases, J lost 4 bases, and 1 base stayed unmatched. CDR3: CSADRGYGYTF. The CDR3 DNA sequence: TGCAGCGCGGACAGGGGCTATGGCTACACCTTC. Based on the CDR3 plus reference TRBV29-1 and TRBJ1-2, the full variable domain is SAVISQKPSRDICQRGTSLTIQCQVDSQVTMMFWYRQQPGQSLTLIATANQGSEATYESGFVIDKFPISRPNLTFSTLTVSNMSPEDSSIYLCSADRGYGYTFGSGTRLTVV.

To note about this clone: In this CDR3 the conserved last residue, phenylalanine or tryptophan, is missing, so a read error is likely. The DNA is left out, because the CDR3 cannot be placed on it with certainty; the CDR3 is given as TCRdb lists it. CDR3 protein: CSAIPTGR. This chain connects TRBV20-1 to TRBJ1-5. Germline V gene sequence: CDR1 DFQATT, CDR2 SNEGSKA (reference sequence). The CDR3 comprises 8 residues, both ends counted.